Listed below are T cell receptor beta chains from one sample, sequenced in a study of blood T cell repertoires in COVID-19. The method was immunoSEQ multiplex PCR; TCRdb's version includes in-frame clones alone and lacks a portion of them. The repertoire holds about 400,000 clones, roughly 91% seen once, with about 4.3% in the top ten. Sequencing used peripheral blood. These receptors all come from a woman in her 30s with acute or convalescent COVID-19. Each CDR3 is given with its conserved first and last residue. The D gene is left open where the match is weak. The size field is filled for only some rows; it gives once, few, many or a size class.

>TRBV11-2|NA|TRBJ1-1|NA
CASSLGGNMNTEAFF
TGTGCCAGCAGCTTGGGAGGGAACATGAACACTGAAGCTTTCTTT
>TRBV7-7|NA|TRBJ2-3|NA
CASSLVGGGTDTQYF
TGTGCCAGCAGCTTAGTAGGGGGGGGCACAGATACGCAGTATTTT
>TRBV5-1|NA|TRBJ2-2|TRBD1
CASQPGQGHTGELFF
TGCGCCAGCCAACCGGGACAGGGGCACACCGGGGAGCTGTTTTTT
>TRBV7-3|once|TRBJ2-2|TRBD2
CASSLNAGGLLGTGELFF
TGTGCCAGCAGCTTAAACGCGGGAGGACTACTCGGTACCGGGGAGCTGTTTTTT
>TRBV10-1|NA|TRBJ2-7|TRBD2
CASSTSGGYTEQYF
TGCGCCAGCAGCACTAGCGGGGGCTATACCGAGCAGTACTTC
>TRBV9|NA|TRBJ1-1|NA
CASSVSQYTEAFF
TGTGCCAGCAGCGTTTCACAGTACACTGAAGCTTTCTTT
>TRBV25-1|NA|TRBJ1-4|NA
CASSEKVRGRGYEKLFF
TGTGCCAGCAGTGAGAAGGTTCGAGGGAGGGGCTATGAAAAACTGTTTTTT
>TRBV12-1|NA|TRBJ1-6|NA
CASSPTGQGVGGNSPLHF
TGTGCCAGCAGCCCTACAGGTCAGGGCGTCGGTGGTAATTCACCCCTCCACTTT
>TRBV10-3|NA|TRBJ1-2|TRBD1
CAIRSFGQGENYGYTF
TGTGCCATCAGGAGCTTCGGACAGGGAGAAAACTATGGCTACACCTTC
>TRBV19|NA|TRBJ1-2|TRBD1
CASSYRGGYGYTF
TGTGCCAGTAGTTACAGGGGTGGCTATGGCTACACCTTC
>TRBV7-9|NA|TRBJ2-3|NA
CASSTSSGQQYF
TGTGCCAGCAGCACGAGTAGCGGTCAGCAGTATTTT
>TRBV9|NA|TRBJ1-3|NA
CASSTRGSSSGNTIYF
TGTGCCAGCAGCACACGCGGGTCCAGCTCTGGAAACACCATATATTTT
>TRBV11-2|NA|TRBJ2-4|TRBD2
CASSLVSGGRNIQYF
TGTGCCAGCAGCTTAGTTTCGGGGGGGCGGAACATTCAGTACTTC
>TRBV2|NA|TRBJ1-2|TRBD1
CASSPDRGYGYTF
TGTGCCAGCAGCCCCGACAGGGGGTATGGCTACACCTTC
>TRBV5-1|NA|TRBJ1-4|TRBD1
CASSTGQGLDEKLFF
TGCGCCAGCAGCACCGGACAGGGTTTGGATGAAAAACTGTTTTTT
>TRBV3-1/TRBV3-2|NA|TRBJ1-4|TRBD1
CASSQSGTGDEKLFF
TGTGCCAGCAGCCAGTCCGGGACAGGGGATGAAAAACTGTTTTTT
>TRBV3-1/TRBV3-2|NA|TRBJ2-1|TRBD2
CASSQSGGAWNEQFF
TGTGCCAGCAGCCAAAGCGGGGGGGCATGGAATGAGCAGTTCTTC
>TRBV3-1/TRBV3-2|NA|TRBJ2-5|NA
CASSQGTATRETQYF
TGTGCCAGCAGCCAAGGGACAGCTACCAGGGAGACCCAGTACTTC
>TRBV28|NA|TRBJ2-7|TRBD2
CASISPRGAREQYF
TGTGCCAGCATATCACCGCGGGGGGCGCGGGAGCAGTACTTC
>TRBV6-5|NA|TRBJ1-1|NA
CASRLQVMNTEAFF
TGTGCCAGCAGACTGCAGGTGATGAACACTGAAGCTTTCTTT
>TRBV24-1|NA|TRBJ2-2|TRBD2
CATSEGLAGGFTGELFF
TGTGCCACCAGTGAGGGACTAGCGGGGGGCTTCACCGGGGAGCTGTTTTTT
>TRBV5-4|NA|TRBJ2-2|NA
CASSSGVTGSGELFF
TGTGCCAGCAGCTCAGGGGTAACGGGATCCGGGGAGCTGTTTTTT
>TRBV7-9|NA|TRBJ2-7|NA
CASSVGQSYEQYF
TGTGCCAGCAGCGTCGGACAGTCCTACGAGCAGTACTTC
>TRBV5-6|NA|TRBJ2-7|TRBD2
CASSFGTTSYEQYF
TGTGCCAGCAGCTTTGGGACTACCTCCTACGAGCAGTACTTC
>TRBV18|NA|TRBJ1-1|NA
CASSMGSGGVTEAFF
TGTGCCAGCTCCATGGGGTCGGGAGGGGTGACTGAAGCTTTCTTT
>TRBV19|NA|TRBJ2-3|TRBD2
CASSPMRGGSTDTQYF
TGTGCCAGTAGCCCGATGCGGGGGGGTAGCACAGATACGCAGTATTTT
>TRBV5-1|NA|TRBJ2-2|TRBD2
CASSLEPGGNTGELFF
TGCGCCAGCAGCTTGGAACCGGGGGGGAACACCGGGGAGCTGTTTTTT
>TRBV2|NA|TRBJ2-1|NA
CASGKTGGSNEQFF
TGTGCCAGCGGTAAGACAGGAGGCTCAAATGAGCAGTTCTTC
>TRBV11-2|NA|TRBJ2-1|TRBD2
CASSRGVREHPSEQFF
TGTGCCAGCAGCCGGGGGGTACGGGAGCACCCGTCTGAGCAGTTCTTC
>TRBV13|once|TRBJ1-4|NA
CASSSTGEKLFF
TGTGCCAGCAGCTCCACAGGGGAAAAACTGTTTTTT
>TRBV12-3/TRBV12-4|few|TRBJ2-7|NA
CASSFAYEQYF
TGTGCCAGCAGTTTCGCCTACGAGCAGTACTTC
>TRBV3-1/TRBV3-2|NA|TRBJ2-5|TRBD2
CASSPWTSGSLKTQYF
TGTGCCAGCAGTCCTTGGACTAGCGGTTCGTTAAAGACCCAGTACTTC
>TRBV12-5|NA|TRBJ2-1|NA
CASGLYGEAGPPRPYNEQFF
TGTGCTAGTGGTTTGTATGGGGAGGCAGGGCCCCCCCGGCCCTACAATGAGCAGTTCTTC
>TRBV6-1|NA|TRBJ1-5|NA
CASSGAVRGSYQPQHF
TGTGCCAGCAGTGGGGCCGTCAGGGGATCCTATCAGCCCCAGCATTTT